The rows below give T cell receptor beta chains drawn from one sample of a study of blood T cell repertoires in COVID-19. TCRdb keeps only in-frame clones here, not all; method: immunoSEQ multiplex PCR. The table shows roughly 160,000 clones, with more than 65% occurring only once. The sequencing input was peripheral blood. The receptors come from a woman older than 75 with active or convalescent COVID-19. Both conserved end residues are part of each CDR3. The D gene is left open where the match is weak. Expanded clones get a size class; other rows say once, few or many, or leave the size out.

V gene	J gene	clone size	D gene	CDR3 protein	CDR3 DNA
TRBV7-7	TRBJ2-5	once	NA	CASSLLVQETQYF	TGTGCCAGCAGCTTATTAGTCCAAGAGACCCAGTACTTC
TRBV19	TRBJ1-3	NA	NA	CASRPTGLSGNTIYF	TGTGCCAGTAGGCCCACAGGGCTCTCTGGAAACACCATATATTTT
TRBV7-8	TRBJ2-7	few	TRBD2	CASSLRGTSGNRFYEQYF	TGTGCCAGCAGCTTACGGGGGACTAGCGGGAACCGCTTTTACGAGCAGTACTTC
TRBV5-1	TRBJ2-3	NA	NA	CASSLDSSTDTQYF	TGCGCCAGCAGTTTGGACTCTAGCACAGATACGCAGTATTTT
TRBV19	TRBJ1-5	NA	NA	CASSQGPNQPQHF	TGTGCCAGTTCCCAGGGTCCCAATCAGCCCCAGCATTTT
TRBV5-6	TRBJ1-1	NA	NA	CASSLPRVGVGTEAFF	TGTGCCAGCAGCTTGCCCAGGGTAGGAGTGGGTACTGAAGCTTTCTTT
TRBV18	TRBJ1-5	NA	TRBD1	CASSEGTGVESNQPQHF	TGTGCCAGCTCAGAAGGTACAGGGGTAGAAAGCAATCAGCCCCAGCATTTT
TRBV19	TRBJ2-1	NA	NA	CASSSGISSYNEQFF	TGTGCCAGTAGTAGCGGAATCAGCTCCTACAATGAGCAGTTCTTC
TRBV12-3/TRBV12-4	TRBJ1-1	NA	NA	CASSLRGGGEAFF	TGTGCCAGCAGTTTAAGGGGGGGAGGAGAAGCTTTCTTT
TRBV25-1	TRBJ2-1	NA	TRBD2	CASSVPGLNNEQFF	TGTGCCAGCAGTGTACCGGGACTAAACAATGAGCAGTTCTTC
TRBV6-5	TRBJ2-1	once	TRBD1	CASSPGGSYNEQFF	TGTGCCAGCAGCCCAGGGGGCAGTTACAATGAGCAGTTCTTC
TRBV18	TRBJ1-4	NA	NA	CASSPFRSQGNEKLFF	TGTGCCAGCTCACCGTTTCGGTCCCAGGGCAATGAAAAACTGTTTTTT
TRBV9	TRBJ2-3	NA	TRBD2	CASSLRTSLADTQYF	TGTGCCAGCAGCCTTAGGACTAGCCTTGCAGATACGCAGTATTTT
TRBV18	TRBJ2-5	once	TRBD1	CASSATTGQETQYF	TGTGCCAGCTCAGCAACGACAGGGCAAGAGACCCAGTACTTC
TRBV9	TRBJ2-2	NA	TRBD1	CASSVGQGDTGELFF	TGTGCCAGCAGCGTGGGACAGGGTGACACCGGGGAGCTGTTTTTT
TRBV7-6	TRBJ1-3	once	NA	CASSWGGLSPSGNTIYF	TGTGCCAGCAGCTGGGGGGGTTTGAGCCCCTCTGGAAACACCATATATTTT
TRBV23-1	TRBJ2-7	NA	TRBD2	CASSQPTSGSRTYEQYF	TGCGCCAGCAGTCAACCAACTAGCGGGAGTAGGACCTACGAGCAGTACTTC
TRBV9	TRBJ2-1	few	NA	CASSVDGGAYNEQFF	TGTGCCAGCAGCGTAGATGGAGGAGCCTACAATGAGCAGTTCTTC
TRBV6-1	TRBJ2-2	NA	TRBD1	CASSAAQGQGGGGELFF	TGTGCCAGCAGTGCCGCCCAAGGACAGGGGGGGGGCGGGGAGCTGTTTTTT
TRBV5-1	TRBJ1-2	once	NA	CASSLAADTNYGYTF	TGCGCCAGCAGCTTGGCGGCGGATACTAACTATGGCTACACCTTC
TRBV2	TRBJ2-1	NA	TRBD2	CASSRGGGYNEQFF	TGTGCCAGCTCCCGGGGGGGCGGATACAATGAGCAGTTCTTC
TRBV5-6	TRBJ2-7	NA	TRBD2	CASSTFTRTSGTRKNEQYF	TGTGCCAGCAGCACCTTCACCAGGACTAGCGGGACACGGAAAAACGAGCAGTACTTC
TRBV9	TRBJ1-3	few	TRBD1	CASSVVGDSGNTIYF	TGTGCCAGCAGCGTAGTGGGGGACAGTGGAAACACCATATATTTT
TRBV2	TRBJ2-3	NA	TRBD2	CATKPGTSADTQYF	TGTGCCACCAAGCCCGGGACTAGCGCAGATACGCAGTATTTT
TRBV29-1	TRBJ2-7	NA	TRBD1	CSVGTVANEQYF	TGCAGCGTAGGGACAGTGGCGAACGAGCAGTACTTC
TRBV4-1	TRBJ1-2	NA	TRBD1	CASRGLRTGYGYTF	TGCGCCAGCCGGGGGCTCCGGACAGGGTACGGCTACACCTTC
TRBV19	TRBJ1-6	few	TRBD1	CASQTGNHSPLHF	TGTGCCAGTCAGACAGGGAATCACTCACCCCTCCACTTT
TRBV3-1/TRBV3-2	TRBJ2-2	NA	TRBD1	CASSQVFRTGTSGELFF	TGTGCCAGCAGCCAAGTATTCAGGACAGGGACTTCCGGGGAGCTGTTTTTT
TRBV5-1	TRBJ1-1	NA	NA	CASSLRGEAFF	TGCGCCAGCAGCCTCAGGGGAGAAGCTTTCTTT
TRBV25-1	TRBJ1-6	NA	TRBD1	CASSDPGTGGFNSPLHF	TGTGCCAGCAGTGACCCCGGGACAGGGGGCTTTAATTCACCCCTCCACTTT
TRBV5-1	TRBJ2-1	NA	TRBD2	CASSNRTSHGQQFF	TGCGCCAGCAGCAACAGGACTAGTCATGGACAGCAGTTCTTC
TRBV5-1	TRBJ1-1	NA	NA	CASSPTGYTEAFF	TGCGCCAGCAGCCCCACAGGCTACACTGAAGCTTTCTTT
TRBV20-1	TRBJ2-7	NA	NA	CSAGTVYEQYF	TGCAGTGCTGGGACTGTCTACGAGCAGTACTTC
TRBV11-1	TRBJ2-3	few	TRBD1	CASSLDRGRTDTQYF	TGTGCCAGCAGCTTGGACAGGGGGCGGACAGATACGCAGTATTTT
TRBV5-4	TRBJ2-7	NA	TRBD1	CASSTLRDSSYEQYF	TGTGCCAGCAGCACCCTCCGGGACAGCTCCTACGAGCAGTACTTC
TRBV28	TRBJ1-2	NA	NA	CASSPQVNLYGYTF	TGTGCCAGCAGCCCCCAGGTTAATCTTTATGGCTACACCTTC